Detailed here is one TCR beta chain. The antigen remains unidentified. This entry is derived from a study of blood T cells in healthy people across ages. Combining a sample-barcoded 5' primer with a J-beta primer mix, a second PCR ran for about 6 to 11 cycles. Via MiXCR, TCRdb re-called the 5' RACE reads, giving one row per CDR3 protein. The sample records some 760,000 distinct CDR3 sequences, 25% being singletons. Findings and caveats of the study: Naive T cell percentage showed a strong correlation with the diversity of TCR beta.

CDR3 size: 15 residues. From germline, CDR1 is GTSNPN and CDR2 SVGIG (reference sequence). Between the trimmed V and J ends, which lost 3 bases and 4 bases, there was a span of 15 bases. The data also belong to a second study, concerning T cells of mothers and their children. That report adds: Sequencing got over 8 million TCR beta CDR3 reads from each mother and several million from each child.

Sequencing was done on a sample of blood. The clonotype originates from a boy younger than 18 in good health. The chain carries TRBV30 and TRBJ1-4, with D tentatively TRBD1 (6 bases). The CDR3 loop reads CAWSMGRGGNEKLFF. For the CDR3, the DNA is TGTGCCTGGAGCATGGGGAGGGGGGGTAATGAAAAACTGTTTTTT.